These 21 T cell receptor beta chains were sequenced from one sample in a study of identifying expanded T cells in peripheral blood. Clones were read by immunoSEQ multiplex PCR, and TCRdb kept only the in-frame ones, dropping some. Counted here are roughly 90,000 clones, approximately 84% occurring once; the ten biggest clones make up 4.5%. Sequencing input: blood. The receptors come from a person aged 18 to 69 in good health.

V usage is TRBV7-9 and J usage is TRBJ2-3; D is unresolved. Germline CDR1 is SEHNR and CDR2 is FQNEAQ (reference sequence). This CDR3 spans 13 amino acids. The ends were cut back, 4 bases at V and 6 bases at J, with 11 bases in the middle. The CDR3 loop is CASSSVVPDTQYF. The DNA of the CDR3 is TGTGCCAGCAGCTCAGTAGTTCCGGATACGCAGTATTTT.

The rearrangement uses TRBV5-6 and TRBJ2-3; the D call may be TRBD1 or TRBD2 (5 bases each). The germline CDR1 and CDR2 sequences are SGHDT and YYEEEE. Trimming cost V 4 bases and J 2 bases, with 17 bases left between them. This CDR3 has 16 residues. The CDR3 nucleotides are TGTGCCAGCAGCGGGGGATGGCCGCGCGACACAGATACGCAGTATTTT. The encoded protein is CASSGGWPRDTDTQYF.

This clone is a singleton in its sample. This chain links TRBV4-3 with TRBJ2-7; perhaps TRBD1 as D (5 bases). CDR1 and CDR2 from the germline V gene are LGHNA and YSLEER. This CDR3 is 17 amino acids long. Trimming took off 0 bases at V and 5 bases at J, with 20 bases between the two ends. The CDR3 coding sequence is TGCGCCAGCAGCCAAGATAAGAATGGCCGAAGGGGCCACGAGCAGTACTTC. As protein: CASSQDKNGRRGHEQYF.

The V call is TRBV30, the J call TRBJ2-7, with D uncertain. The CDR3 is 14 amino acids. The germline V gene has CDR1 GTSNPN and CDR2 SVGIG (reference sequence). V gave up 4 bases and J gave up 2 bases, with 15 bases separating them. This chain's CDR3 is CAWNLGGSTYEQYF. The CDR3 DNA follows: TGTGCCTGGAATCTGGGCGGATCAACCTACGAGCAGTACTTC.

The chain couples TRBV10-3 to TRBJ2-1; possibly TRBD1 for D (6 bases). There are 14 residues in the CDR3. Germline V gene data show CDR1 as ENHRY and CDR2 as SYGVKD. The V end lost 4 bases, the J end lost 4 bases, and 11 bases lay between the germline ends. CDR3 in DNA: TGTGCCATCAGTGGGCCCCAGGGGTACAATGAGCAGTTCTTC. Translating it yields CAISGPQGYNEQFF.

The CDR3 reads CASSPGLEWVQYF. In DNA, the CDR3 is TGCGCCAGCAGCCCAGGCCTCGAGTGGGTTCAGTACTTC. J is TRBJ2-7 and V is TRBV4-1; no definite D call. Germline CDR1 reads MGHRA; CDR2 reads YSYEKL. This CDR3 comprises 13 residues. V was clipped by 4 bases and J by 10 bases, with 17 bases between them.

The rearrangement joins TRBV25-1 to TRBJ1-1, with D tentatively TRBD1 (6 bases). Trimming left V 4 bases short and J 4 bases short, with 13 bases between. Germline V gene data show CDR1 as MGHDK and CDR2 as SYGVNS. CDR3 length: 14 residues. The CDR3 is CASSVGGESTEAFF. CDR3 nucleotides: TGTGCCAGCAGTGTAGGGGGGGAGAGCACTGAAGCTTTCTTT.

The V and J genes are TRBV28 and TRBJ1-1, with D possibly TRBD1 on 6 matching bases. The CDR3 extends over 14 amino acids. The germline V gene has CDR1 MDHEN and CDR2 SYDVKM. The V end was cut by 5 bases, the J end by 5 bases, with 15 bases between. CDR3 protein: CASSTGWSSTEAFF. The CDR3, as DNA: TGTGCCAGCAGTACAGGGTGGAGTAGTACTGAAGCTTTCTTT.

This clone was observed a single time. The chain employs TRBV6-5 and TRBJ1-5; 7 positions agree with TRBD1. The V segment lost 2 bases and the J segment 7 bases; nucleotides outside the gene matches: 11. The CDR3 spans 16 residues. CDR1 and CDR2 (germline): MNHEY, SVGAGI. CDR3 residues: CASSYIRGTRGQPQHF. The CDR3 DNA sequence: TGTGCCAGCAGTTACATCAGGGGGACAAGGGGACAGCCCCAGCATTTT.

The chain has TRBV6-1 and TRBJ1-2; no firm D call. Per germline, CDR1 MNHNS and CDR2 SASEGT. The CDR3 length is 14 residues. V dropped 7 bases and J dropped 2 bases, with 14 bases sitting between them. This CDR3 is CASNHSLANYGYTF. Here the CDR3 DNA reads TGTGCCAGCAACCACTCACTGGCGAACTATGGCTACACCTTC.

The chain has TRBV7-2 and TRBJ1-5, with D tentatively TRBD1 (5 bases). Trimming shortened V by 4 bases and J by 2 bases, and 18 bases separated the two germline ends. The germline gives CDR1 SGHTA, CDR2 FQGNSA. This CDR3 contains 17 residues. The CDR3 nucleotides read TGTGCCAGCAGCTACTCCGCCACGCGAGGGGGCAATCAGCCCCAGCATTTT. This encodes CASSYSATRGGNQPQHF.

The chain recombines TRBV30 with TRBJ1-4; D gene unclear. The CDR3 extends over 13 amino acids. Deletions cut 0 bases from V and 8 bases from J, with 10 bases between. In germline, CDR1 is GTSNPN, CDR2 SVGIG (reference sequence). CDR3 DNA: TGTGCCTGGAGTGTAGGAATGGGAGAAAAACTGTTTTTT. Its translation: CAWSVGMGEKLFF.

CDR3 nucleotides: TGTGCCAGCACGGCATCAGGGGTGGATTCACCCCTCCACTTT. It codes for CASTASGVDSPLHF. V is TRBV25-1 and J is TRBJ1-6, with a tentative D call TRBD1 (6 bases). The CDR3 runs to 14 residues. The germline V gene has CDR1 MGHDK and CDR2 SYGVNS. The V and J ends lost 7 bases and 8 bases respectively, with 15 bases between them.

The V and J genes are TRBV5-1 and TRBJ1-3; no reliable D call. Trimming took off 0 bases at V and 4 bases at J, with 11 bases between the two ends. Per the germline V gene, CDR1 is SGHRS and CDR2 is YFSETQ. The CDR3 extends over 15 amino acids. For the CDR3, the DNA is TGCGCCAGCAGCTTGGTGGCAGGCGGCGGAAACACCATATATTTT. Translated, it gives CASSLVAGGGNTIYF.

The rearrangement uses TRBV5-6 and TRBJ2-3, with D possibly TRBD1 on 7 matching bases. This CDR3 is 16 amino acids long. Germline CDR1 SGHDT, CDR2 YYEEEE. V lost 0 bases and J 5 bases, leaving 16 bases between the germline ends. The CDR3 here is CASSLGRGRVVDTQYF. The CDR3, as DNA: TGTGCCAGCAGCTTGGGGAGGGGGCGAGTGGTAGATACGCAGTATTTT.

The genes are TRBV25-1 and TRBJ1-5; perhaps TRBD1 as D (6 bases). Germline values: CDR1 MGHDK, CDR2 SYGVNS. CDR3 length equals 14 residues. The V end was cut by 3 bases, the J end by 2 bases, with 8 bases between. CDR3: CASSERQGNQPQHF. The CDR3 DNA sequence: TGTGCCAGCAGTGAGCGACAGGGCAATCAGCCCCAGCATTTT.

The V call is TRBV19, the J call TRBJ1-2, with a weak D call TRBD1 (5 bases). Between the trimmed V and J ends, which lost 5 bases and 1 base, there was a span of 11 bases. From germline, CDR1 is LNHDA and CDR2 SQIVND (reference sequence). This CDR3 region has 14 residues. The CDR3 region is CASSLRDLNYGYTF. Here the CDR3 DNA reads TGTGCCAGTAGTCTCCGGGACCTTAACTATGGCTACACCTTC.

The CDR3 DNA follows: TGTGCCAGCAGCCCGAATACTAATGAAAAACTGTTTTTT. Protein product: CASSPNTNEKLFF. The chain joins TRBV5-6 to TRBJ1-4; D unclear. The CDR3 covers 13 residues. The germline CDR1 and CDR2 sequences are SGHDT and YYEEEE. V lost 4 bases and J 2 bases, leaving 6 bases between the germline ends.

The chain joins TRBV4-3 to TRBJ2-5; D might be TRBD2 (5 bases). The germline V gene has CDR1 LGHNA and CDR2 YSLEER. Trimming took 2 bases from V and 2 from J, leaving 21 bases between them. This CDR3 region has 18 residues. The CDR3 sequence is CASSQNPHPSGGQETQYF. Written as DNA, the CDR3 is TGCGCCAGCAGCCAAAATCCCCACCCCTCAGGAGGACAAGAGACCCAGTACTTC.

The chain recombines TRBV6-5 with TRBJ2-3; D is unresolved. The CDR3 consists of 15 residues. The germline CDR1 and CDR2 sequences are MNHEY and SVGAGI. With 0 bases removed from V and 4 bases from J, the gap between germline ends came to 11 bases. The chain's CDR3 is CASSYSLLRADTQYF. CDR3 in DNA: TGTGCCAGCAGTTACTCGTTGTTAAGAGCAGATACGCAGTATTTT.

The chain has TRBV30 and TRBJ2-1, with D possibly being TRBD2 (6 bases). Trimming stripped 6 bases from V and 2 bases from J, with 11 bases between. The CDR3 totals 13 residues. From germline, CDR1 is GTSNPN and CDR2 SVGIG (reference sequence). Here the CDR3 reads CACRGNTYNEQFF. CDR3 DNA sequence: TGTGCCTGTCGCGGGAACACCTACAATGAGCAGTTCTTC.